The clone carrying this T cell receptor beta chain was seen ten or more times. Its target is not known. The entry originates in a study of identical twins. Findings and limits, study-wide: Weaker excess twin sharing was seen among beta out-of-frame sequences. Conclusions rested on cross-sectional statistics rather than following the same donors.

TCRdb re-called the 5' RACE reads through MiXCR, storing one row per CDR3 protein. The table lists 640,000 or so distinct CDR3 sequences, roughly 6.2% of them singletons. Germline V CDR1 and CDR2: SQVTM, ANQGSEA. V lost 7 bases to trimming and J lost 0 bases, with 19 bases between them. The CDR3 is 16 amino acids. The V and J genes are TRBV29-1 and TRBJ2-1; possibly TRBD1 or TRBD2 for D (7 bases each). The clonotype originates from a man younger than 35 in good health. The sample comprised naive T cells sorted from blood. CDR3 loop: CSGEGASGSSYNEQFF. As DNA, the CDR3 is TGCAGCGGCGAGGGGGCTAGCGGAAGCTCCTACAATGAGCAGTTCTTC.